This entry describes one TCR beta chain. Its target is not known. The PCR employed 60 Vbeta primers together with 13 Jbeta primers. This table comes from immunoSEQ multiplex PCR, and its TCRdb copy is limited to in-frame clones, with some not included. The table has 87,000 or so clones, 75% to 85% seen once. There are 13 residues in the CDR3. Trimming stripped 10 bases from V and 10 bases from J, with 17 bases between. Germline assignment: CDR1 MNHEY and CDR2 SVGAGI. This specimen comes from a study of cytomegalovirus exposure and HLA in healthy donors. General observations from the study: Later on, an analysis found that several of the most significant clusters appeared to be linked to common viral pathogens, which included parvovirus B19. A later examination showed that TCR association rates differed by HLA locus, with DRB1 most and HLA-C fewest. Certain sequence variants were highly shared and formed a cluster, and this cluster was likely a sequencing artifact. Listed as cytomegalovirus-associated were 150 to 200 TCR beta chains.

This chain uses TRBV6-5 with TRBJ1-6; D call uncertain. The clonotype was recovered from a woman aged 40 to 50 in good health and CMV-seronegative. Sequences were obtained from PBMCs. CDR3 bases: TGTGCCATCCGACCAGGTGACGGCTCACCCCTCCACTTT. Translation gives CAIRPGDGSPLHF.